One sample yielded the 2 T cell receptor beta chains listed below, sequenced in a study of PD-1 blockade in mismatch repair-deficient tumors. Clones were sequenced by immunoSEQ multiplex PCR, and TCRdb holds only the in-frame ones, with some missing. This table has about 9,400 clones, more than 80% appearing once. Sample: PBMCs, taken roughly 46 weeks after starting pembrolizumab. These receptors came from an adult with mismatch repair-deficient cancer.

The rearrangement joins TRBV7-3 to TRBJ2-1, with 13 bases lining up with TRBD2. This CDR3 contains 17 residues. Trimming at V came to 0 bases and at J to 6 bases, leaving 5 bases not matched to a gene. In germline, CDR1 is SGHTA, CDR2 FQGTGA. The CDR3 reads CASSLTTSGRGSNEQFF. In DNA, the CDR3 is TGTGCCAGCAGCTTAACCACTAGCGGGAGGGGGAGCAATGAGCAGTTCTTC.

The rearrangement uses TRBV4-1 and TRBJ2-2, with D maybe TRBD2 (5 bases). The CDR3 is 16 amino acids. Trimming stripped 2 bases from V and 2 bases from J, with 12 bases between. Germline values: CDR1 MGHRA, CDR2 YSYEKL. CDR3 sequence (DNA): TGCGCCAGCAGCCAACATAAGGACTCTAACACCGGGGAGCTGTTTTTT. Translating gives CASSQHKDSNTGELFF.